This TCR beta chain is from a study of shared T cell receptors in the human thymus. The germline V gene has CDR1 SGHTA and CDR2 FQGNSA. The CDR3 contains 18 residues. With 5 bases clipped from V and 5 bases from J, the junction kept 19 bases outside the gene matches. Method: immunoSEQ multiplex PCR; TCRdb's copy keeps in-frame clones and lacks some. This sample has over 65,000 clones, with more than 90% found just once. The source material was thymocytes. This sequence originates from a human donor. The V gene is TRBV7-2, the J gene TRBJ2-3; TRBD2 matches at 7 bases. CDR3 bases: TGTGCCAGCAGCCAGCCCCGGTTGGGGGGGACTTCGAGAGATACGCAGTATTTT. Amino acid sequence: CASSQPRLGGTSRDTQYF.